The following is a T cell receptor (beta chain) sequence with its context. Antigen: not known. The sample belongs to a study of vaccination and CD4 T cells after COVID-19. The overall study: Cells received overlapping spike peptides from SARS-CoV-2, HCoV-NL63, HCoV-OC43 and HCoV-229E as stimulation.

The Oncomine TCR Beta short-read assay sequenced DNA from cultured CD4+ T cells. Via MiXCR, TCRdb re-called the PCR reads, giving one row per CDR3 protein. The sample lists approximately 14,000 distinct CDR3 sequences; about 73% were seen once. Study findings and constraints: Analysis covered relatively few convalescent patients and lacked any early post-infection timepoints.

The CDR3 is made up of 14 amino acids. Sample treatment: approximately 11-day PBMC culture with coronavirus spike peptide pools or control peptides (ViraFEST assay). The clonotype was recovered from a human donor who had recovered from COVID-19. The V gene is TRBV12-1, the J gene TRBJ2-7; the D call in the table, TRBD1, was not verified against the DNA. TRBV12-1 is tagged as a pseudogene. Source material: CD4+ T cells from blood, cultured in vitro. The CDR3 sequence: CASSADWAEYEQYF. The CDR3 DNA follows: TGTGCCAGCAGCGCGGACTGGGCGGAGTACGAGCAGTACTTC.